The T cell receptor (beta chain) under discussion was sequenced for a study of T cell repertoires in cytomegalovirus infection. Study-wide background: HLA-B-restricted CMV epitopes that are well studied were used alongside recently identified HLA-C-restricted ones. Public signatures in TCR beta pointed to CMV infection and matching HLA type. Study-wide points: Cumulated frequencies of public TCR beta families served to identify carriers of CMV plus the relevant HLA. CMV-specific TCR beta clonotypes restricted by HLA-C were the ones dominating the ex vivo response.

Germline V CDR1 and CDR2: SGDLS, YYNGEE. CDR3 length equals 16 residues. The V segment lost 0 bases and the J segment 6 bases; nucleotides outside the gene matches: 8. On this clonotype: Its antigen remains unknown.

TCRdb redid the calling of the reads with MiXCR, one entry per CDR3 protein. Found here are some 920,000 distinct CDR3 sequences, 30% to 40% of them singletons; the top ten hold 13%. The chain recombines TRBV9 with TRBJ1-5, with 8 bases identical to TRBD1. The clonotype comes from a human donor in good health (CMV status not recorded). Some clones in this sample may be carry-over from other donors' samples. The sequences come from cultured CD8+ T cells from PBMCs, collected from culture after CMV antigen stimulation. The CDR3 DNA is TGTGCCAGCAGCGTAGGTCCAGGGGGCGCGGGTCAGCCCCAGCATTTT. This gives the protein CASSVGPGGAGQPQHF.